This TCR beta chain was recovered during a study of control samples from healthy donors and cancer patients. Trimming removed 6 bases from V and 8 bases from J, with 20 bases in between. Germline CDR1 and CDR2: MNHEY and SVGEGT. CDR3 length: 15 amino acids. Method: immunoSEQ multiplex PCR; TCRdb's copy keeps in-frame clones and lacks some. This table has about 140,000 clones, roughly 92% appearing once. Sequencing was done on a sample of blood. The source is a man between 25 and 39 years old in good health. The genes are TRBV6-2 or TRBV6-3 and TRBJ2-1, with D perhaps assigned TRBD1 or TRBD2 (5 bases each). This CDR3 reads CASSHEGRQLYEQFF. CDR3 DNA: TGTGCCAGCAGCCATGAGGGGCGCCAGTTGTATGAGCAGTTCTTC.